The 13 T cell receptor beta chains listed next were all sequenced from one sample in a study of blood T cells in healthy people across ages. It was with a sample-barcoded 5' primer and a J-beta primer mix that a second PCR of roughly 7 to 12 cycles was run. TCRdb re-analysed the 5' RACE reads in MiXCR, keeping a single row per CDR3 protein. The sample holds about 1,500,000 distinct CDR3 sequences, approximately 40% seen once. The specimen sequenced was blood. These receptors originate from a woman between 18 and 29 years old in good health.

This chain links TRBV29-1 with TRBJ2-7; 11 bases align to TRBD1. CDR3 length: 14 amino acids. CDR1 and CDR2 (germline): SQVTM, ANQGSEA. J lost 6 bases, V lost 2 bases, and 6 bases had no gene match. The chain's CDR3 is CSVEMLDRGREQYF. DNA for the CDR3: TGCAGCGTTGAAATGCTGGACAGGGGGCGCGAGCAGTACTTC.

This sequence joins TRBV6-6 and TRBJ1-1; no clear D. The CDR3 is made up of 13 amino acids. Trimming removed 0 bases at V and 4 bases at J, with 6 bases between. Germline V gene sequence: CDR1 MNHNY, CDR2 SVGAGI (reference sequence). CDR3 in amino acids: CASSYSPSTEAFF. CDR3 nucleotides: TGTGCCAGCAGTTACTCGCCCAGCACTGAAGCTTTCTTT.

J is TRBJ1-6 and V is TRBV6-5; no clear D. This CDR3 contains 16 residues. The germline gives CDR1 MNHEY, CDR2 SVGAGI. V lost 8 bases to trimming and J lost 3 bases, with 17 bases between them. CDR3 protein: CASLASGGSYNSPLHF. CDR3 coding DNA: TGTGCCAGCCTCGCCTCCGGAGGTAGCTATAATTCACCCCTCCACTTT.

This clonotype was picked up a small number of times. The chain couples TRBV15 to TRBJ2-5; D might be TRBD1 (6 bases). V lost 5 bases to trimming and J lost 11 bases, with 24 bases between them. This CDR3 is 15 amino acids long. CDR1 and CDR2 (germline): LNHNV, YYDKDF (reference sequence). CDR3 sequence (DNA): TGTGCCACCAGCGCCCAAGGTGGACAGCCCAATGAGCAGTACTTC. Translation gives CATSAQGGQPNEQYF. The whole variable domain, filled in from reference TRBV15 and TRBJ2-5, reads DAMVIQNPRYQVTQFGKPVTLSCSQTLNHNVMYWYQQKSSQAPKLLFHYYDKDFNNEADTPDNFQSRRPNTSFCFLDIRSPGLGDTAMYLCATSAQGGQPNEQYFGPGTRLLVL.

This rearrangement joins TRBV20-1 to TRBJ2-5; D remains unclear. The CDR3 runs to 13 residues. Looked up from germline, CDR1 is DFQATT and CDR2 is SNEGSKA (reference sequence). Trimming cost V 3 bases and J 4 bases, with 12 bases left between them. CDR3 residues: CSASSRMGETQYF. For the CDR3, the DNA is TGCAGTGCTAGTTCTAGGATGGGAGAGACCCAGTACTTC.

The chain is built from TRBV6-2 or TRBV6-3 and TRBJ2-3, with a tentative D call TRBD1 (5 bases). Germline CDR1 MNHEY, CDR2 SVGEGT. V lost 2 bases, J lost 2 bases, and 8 bases lay in between. There are 14 residues in the CDR3. CDR3 protein: CASSYQGPTDTQYF. The CDR3 DNA is TGTGCCAGCAGTTACCAGGGCCCCACAGATACGCAGTATTTT.

This chain joins TRBV20-1 and TRBJ2-1; the D gene is possibly TRBD2 (6 bases). The CDR3 has 15 residues. Germline lookup yields CDR1 DFQATT and CDR2 SNEGSKA (reference sequence). V was cut by 6 bases and J by 5 bases, with 20 bases left in between. CDR3 coding DNA: TGCAGTGCCGGAAAAGCAGGAGGGCCTAACAATGAGCAGTTCTTC. It yields the protein CSAGKAGGPNNEQFF.

The chain recombines TRBV7-8 with TRBJ2-5; 8 nucleotides align to TRBD2. CDR1 and CDR2 from the germline V gene are SGHVS and FQNEAQ. V trimming: 5 bases; J trimming: 11 bases; junction bases outside the gene matches: 13. CDR3 length equals 14 residues. The CDR3 nucleotides are TGTGCCAGCAGCCCGAGCGGGAGAAGGAATGAGCAGTACTTC. Amino acids: CASSPSGRRNEQYF.

V is TRBV6-5 and J is TRBJ1-6; 11 bases map to TRBD1. Trimming removed 2 bases from V and 7 bases from J; junction bases left unmatched: 10. Germline-derived CDR1 and CDR2 are MNHEY and SVGAGI. CDR3 length equals 18 residues. CDR3 sequence (DNA): TGTGCCAGCAGTTACGGACAGGGGGCAGGGTATTGGAATTCACCCCTCCACTTT. This translates into CASSYGQGAGYWNSPLHF.

V and J are TRBV4-1 and TRBJ2-4; D uncertain. The J call is doubtful: the DNA matches TRBJ2-7 better. The CDR3 runs to 14 residues. Germline CDR1 and CDR2: MGHRA and YSYEKL. The chain's CDR3 is CASSQDWPTYEQYF. The CDR3, as DNA: TGCGCCAGCAGCCAAGATTGGCCCACCTACGAGCAGTACTTC.

This clonotype was seen more than once but under ten times. The chain joins TRBV6-1 to TRBJ1-4; D possibly corresponds to TRBD1 (5 bases). CDR1 MNHNS and CDR2 SASEGT come from the germline V gene. The CDR3 is made up of 16 amino acids. Trimming removed 1 base at V and 3 bases at J, with 12 bases between. DNA of the CDR3: TGTGCCAGCAGTGAAGTTAGGGGCCGACCTAATGAAAAACTGTTTTTT. The encoded protein is CASSEVRGRPNEKLFF.

Notes on this clonotype: No conserved phenylalanine or tryptophan ends this CDR3, so it is likely a read error. The DNA is omitted, as the CDR3 cannot be located on it reliably, and the CDR3 follows TCRdb's listing. The J gene is TRBJ2-3, the V gene TRBV12-3 or TRBV12-4; TRBD2, the D gene given by the table, was not confirmed from the DNA. The CDR3 contains 15 residues when both ends are counted. The chain's CDR3 is CASSPGSLNTDTQYS.

There are a few counts of this clonotype. The chain recombines TRBV2 with TRBJ2-3; D perhaps matches TRBD1 (5 bases). Looked up from germline, CDR1 is SNHLY and CDR2 is FYNNEI. The CDR3 sequence is 13 residues long. Trimming took off 5 bases at V and 5 bases at J, with 11 bases between the two ends. CDR3 sequence (DNA): TGTGCCAGCAGTCTGTTCAGGGAAGATACGCAGTATTTT. Protein: CASSLFREDTQYF.